These T cell receptor beta chains were read from a single sample in a study of radiation and T cells in renal cell carcinoma. TCRdb's table, derived via immunoSEQ multiplex PCR, lists solely in-frame clones and lacks some. The sample holds roughly 58,000 clones, roughly 80% seen once. This specimen was blood, taken from a patient whose treatment included radiotherapy and nephrectomy. Receptors originate from a man in his sixties with renal cell carcinoma. Both conserved end residues are part of each CDR3. A D gene is named only where the DNA matches it firmly. Clone size, where shown, is once, few, many, or a class for clones that have expanded.

V gene	J gene	clone size	D gene	CDR3 protein	CDR3 DNA
TRBV6-1	TRBJ1-1	.	.	CASSDRVSEAFF	TGTGCCAGCAGTGACAGGGTGTCTGAAGCTTTCTTT
TRBV5-1	TRBJ2-3	.	TRBD2	CASSTGGLAATDTQYF	TGCGCCAGCAGCACCGGGGGACTAGCGGCCACAGATACGCAGTATTTT
TRBV5-1	TRBJ2-7	.	.	CASSLDSSSYEQYF	TGCGCCAGCAGCTTGGACTCCAGCTCCTACGAGCAGTACTTC
TRBV5-1	TRBJ2-5	.	TRBD2	CASSLKGTTEETQYF	TGCGCCAGCAGCTTGAAAGGGACTACCGAAGAGACCCAGTACTTC
TRBV13	TRBJ1-2	.	.	CASSLTDASTSGYTF	TGTGCCAGCAGCTTAACCGACGCTTCAACGAGTGGCTACACCTTC
TRBV18	TRBJ2-1	.	TRBD2	CASSPPSGRARGEQFF	TGTGCCAGCTCACCACCGAGCGGGAGGGCCCGGGGTGAGCAGTTCTTC
TRBV6-5	TRBJ2-5	.	.	CASSLVGETQYF	TGTGCCAGCAGCCTGGTGGGGGAGACCCAGTACTTC
TRBV27	TRBJ1-1	once	.	CASSLTVGTEAFF	TGTGCCAGCAGTTTAACTGTAGGTACTGAAGCTTTCTTT
TRBV5-6	TRBJ1-5	.	.	CASRLGQGPARSQDQPQHF	TGTGCCAGCAGGCTGGGACAAGGGCCAGCCCGATCACAGGATCAGCCCCAGCATTTT
TRBV6-1	TRBJ1-1	.	TRBD1	CASSGTGRTEAFF	TGTGCCAGCAGTGGGACAGGGAGGACTGAAGCTTTCTTT
TRBV30	TRBJ1-2	once	.	CAWDISYGYTF	TGTGCCTGGGACATAAGCTATGGCTACACCTTC
TRBV7-3	TRBJ2-3	.	.	CASSLIAVTDTQYF	TGTGCCAGCAGCTTAATAGCGGTGACAGATACGCAGTATTTT
TRBV2	TRBJ1-1	few	.	CASIHRENTEAFF	TGTGCCAGTATCCACAGGGAGAACACTGAAGCTTTCTTT
TRBV5-1	TRBJ2-3	.	.	CASSLGLDKNTDTQYF	TGCGCCAGCAGCCTGGGACTCGATAAAAACACAGATACGCAGTATTTT
TRBV12-5	TRBJ1-2	.	.	CASGRGQRTTNYGYTF	TGTGCTAGTGGTCGAGGACAGCGGACGACTAACTATGGCTACACCTTC
TRBV6-6	TRBJ2-1	.	TRBD2	CASSLGTSSANNEQFF	TGTGCCAGCAGTCTCGGGACTAGCTCAGCCAACAATGAGCAGTTCTTC
TRBV9	TRBJ2-1	once	.	CASSVGVSSYNEQFF	TGTGCCAGCAGCGTAGGAGTGAGCTCCTACAATGAGCAGTTCTTC
TRBV18	TRBJ1-6	once	.	CASSPIPGKESPLHF	TGTGCCAGCTCACCCATTCCGGGAAAAGAGTCACCCCTCCACTTT
TRBV7-2	TRBJ2-3	.	.	CASSSLGGPTDTQYF	TGTGCCAGCAGCTCCCTTGGGGGGCCCACAGATACGCAGTATTTT
TRBV10-3	TRBJ1-5	few	.	CAISVETTQPQHF	TGTGCCATCAGTGTTGAGACAACTCAGCCCCAGCATTTT
TRBV6-6	TRBJ1-5	few	.	CASSHGQINQPQHF	TGTGCCAGCAGTCACGGACAAATCAATCAGCCCCAGCATTTT
TRBV27	TRBJ1-5	.	TRBD1	CASSSQGTVYSNQPQHF	TGTGCCAGCAGTTCTCAGGGGACAGTTTATAGCAATCAGCCCCAGCATTTT
TRBV5-6	TRBJ2-1	.	.	CASSLVGDEQFF	TGTGCCAGCAGCTTGGTAGGAGATGAGCAGTTCTTC
TRBV19	TRBJ2-2	.	.	CASSIPGDWELFF	TGTGCCAGTAGTATCCCGGGCGACTGGGAGCTGTTTTTT
TRBV29-1	TRBJ1-2	.	TRBD1	CSVEGGQGDGYTF	TGCAGCGTTGAAGGGGGACAGGGGGATGGCTACACCTTC
TRBV18	TRBJ1-2	.	TRBD1	CASSPNRGSYGYTF	TGTGCCAGCTCACCGAACAGGGGGTCCTATGGCTACACCTTC
TRBV9	TRBJ2-3	.	.	CASSVGEGGRTDTQYF	TGTGCCAGCAGCGTAGGCGAAGGGGGAAGGACAGATACGCAGTATTTT
TRBV27	TRBJ2-3	.	TRBD2	CASSSLAGGGDTQYF	TGTGCCAGCAGTTCTCTAGCGGGAGGAGGAGATACGCAGTATTTT
TRBV10-3	TRBJ1-5	.	TRBD1	CAIATGESQPQHF	TGTGCCATCGCGACAGGGGAATCTCAGCCCCAGCATTTT
TRBV7-2	TRBJ2-7	.	TRBD1	CASSLSHQGAAEQYF	TGTGCCAGCAGCTTAAGTCACCAGGGGGCCGCCGAGCAGTACTTC
TRBV11-2	TRBJ2-1	.	.	CASSLVLPANEQFF	TGTGCCAGCAGCTTAGTTCTCCCAGCGAATGAGCAGTTCTTC
TRBV6-6	TRBJ1-3	.	.	CASSYEGSSGNTIYF	TGTGCCAGCAGTTACGAGGGGAGCTCTGGAAACACCATATATTTT
TRBV18	TRBJ2-7	.	TRBD1	CASSPRQGYEQYF	TGTGCCAGCTCACCACGACAGGGCTACGAGCAGTACTTC
TRBV30	TRBJ2-4	.	TRBD1	CAWDRGNIQYF	TGTGCCTGGGACAGGGGGAACATTCAGTACTTC
TRBV21-1	TRBJ2-7	.	.	CASLGGTPF	TGTGCCAGCCTAGGGGGGACCCCCTTC
TRBV6-5	TRBJ1-5	.	.	CASSSSLGHQPQHF	TGTGCCAGCAGTTCCAGTTTAGGGCACCAGCCCCAGCATTTT
TRBV18	TRBJ2-2	.	.	CASSPGLYSSGELFF	TGTGCCAGCTCACCAGGACTTTATTCTTCCGGGGAGCTGTTTTTT
TRBV7-9	TRBJ1-3	.	TRBD1	CASSHRGTGENTIYF	TGTGCCAGCAGCCATAGGGGGACAGGGGAGAACACCATATATTTT
TRBV9	TRBJ2-7	.	TRBD1	CASSAPGQGYHEQYF	TGTGCCAGCAGCGCTCCGGGACAGGGTTACCACGAGCAGTACTTC
TRBV6-6	TRBJ1-1	few	.	CASSAEGVVKGTEAFF	TGTGCCAGCAGTGCAGAAGGAGTCGTCAAGGGGACTGAAGCTTTCTTT
TRBV27	TRBJ1-2	.	.	CASSWGSDSYGYTF	TGTGCCAGCAGTTGGGGCAGCGACTCCTATGGCTACACCTTC
TRBV5-6	TRBJ2-7	.	TRBD1	CASSLGPGTVPYEQYF	TGTGCCAGCAGCTTGGGGCCCGGGACAGTCCCCTACGAGCAGTACTTC
TRBV5-1	TRBJ1-2	.	.	CASSLDRPSNYGYTF	TGCGCCAGCAGCTTGGACAGGCCTTCTAACTATGGCTACACCTTC
TRBV30	TRBJ2-1	.	.	CAWKRTGQEQFF	TGTGCCTGGAAAAGGACGGGGCAGGAGCAGTTCTTC
TRBV11-3	TRBJ1-4	many	.	CATSGATNEKLFF	TGTGCCACCAGCGGTGCAACTAATGAAAAACTGTTTTTT
TRBV4-1	TRBJ2-3	.	TRBD1	CASSQKSEDRVRRYF	TGCGCCAGCAGCCAAAAGTCCGAAGACAGGGTAAGGAGGTATTTT
TRBV6-1	TRBJ1-2	.	.	CASSDASGAETNYGYTF	TGTGCCAGCAGTGATGCATCAGGGGCCGAGACCAACTATGGCTACACCTTC
TRBV19	TRBJ2-5	once	TRBD2	CASSTAAGEETQYF	TGTGCCAGTAGTACGGCGGCGGGAGAAGAGACCCAGTACTTC
TRBV30	TRBJ2-1	.	.	CAWKVEGNEQFF	TGTGCCTGGAAAGTAGAAGGGAATGAGCAGTTCTTC
TRBV30	TRBJ2-7	.	.	CAWIKQGLSYEQYF	TGTGCCTGGATTAAGCAGGGGTTAAGCTACGAGCAGTACTTC